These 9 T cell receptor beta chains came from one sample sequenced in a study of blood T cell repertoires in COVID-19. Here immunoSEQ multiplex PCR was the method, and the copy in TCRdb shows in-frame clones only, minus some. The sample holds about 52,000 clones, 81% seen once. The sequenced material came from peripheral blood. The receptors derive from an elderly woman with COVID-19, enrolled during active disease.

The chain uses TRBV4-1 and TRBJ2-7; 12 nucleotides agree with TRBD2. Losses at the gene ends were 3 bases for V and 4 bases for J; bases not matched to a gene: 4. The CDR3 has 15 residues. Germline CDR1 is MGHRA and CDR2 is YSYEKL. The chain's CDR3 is CASSQGTSGRYEQYF. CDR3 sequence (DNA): TGCGCCAGCAGCCAGGGGACTAGCGGGCGTTACGAGCAGTACTTC.

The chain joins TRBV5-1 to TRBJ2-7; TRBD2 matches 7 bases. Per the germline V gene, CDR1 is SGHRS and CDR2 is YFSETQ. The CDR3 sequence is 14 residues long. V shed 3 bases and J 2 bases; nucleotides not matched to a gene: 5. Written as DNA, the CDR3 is TGCGCCAGCAGCTCGTCTAGCGGCACCTACGAGCAGTACTTC. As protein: CASSSSSGTYEQYF.

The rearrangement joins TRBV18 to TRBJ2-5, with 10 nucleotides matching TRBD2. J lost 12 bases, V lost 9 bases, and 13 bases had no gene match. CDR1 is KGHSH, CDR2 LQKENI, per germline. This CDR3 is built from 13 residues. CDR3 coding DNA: TGTGCCAGTATGCCCGGGACTAGCGCCCTCAAGTACTTC. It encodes CASMPGTSALKYF. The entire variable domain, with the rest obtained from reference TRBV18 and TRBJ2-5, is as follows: NAGVMQNPRHLVRRRGQEARLRCSPMKGHSHVYWYRQLPEEGLKFMVYLQKENIIDESGMPKERFSAEFPKEGPSILRIQQVVRGDSAAYFCASMPGTSALKYFGPGTRLLVL.

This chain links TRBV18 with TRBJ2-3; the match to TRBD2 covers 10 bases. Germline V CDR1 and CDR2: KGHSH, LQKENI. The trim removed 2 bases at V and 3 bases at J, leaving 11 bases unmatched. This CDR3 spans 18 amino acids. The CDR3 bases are TGTGCCAGCTCACCAGCGCCAGTAGCGGGAGGTCTGACAGATACGCAGTATTTT. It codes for CASSPAPVAGGLTDTQYF.

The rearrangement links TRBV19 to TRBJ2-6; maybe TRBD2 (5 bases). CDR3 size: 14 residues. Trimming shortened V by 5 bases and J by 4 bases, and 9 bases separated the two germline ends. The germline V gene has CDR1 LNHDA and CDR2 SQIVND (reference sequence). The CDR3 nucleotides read TGTGCCAGTAGTCCGGGATCCGGGGCCAACGTCCTGACTTTC. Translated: CASSPGSGANVLTF.

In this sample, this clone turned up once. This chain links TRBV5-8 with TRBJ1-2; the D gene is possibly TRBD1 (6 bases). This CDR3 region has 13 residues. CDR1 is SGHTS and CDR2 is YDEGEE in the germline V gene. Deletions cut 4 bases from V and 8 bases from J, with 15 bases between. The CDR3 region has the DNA TGTGCCAGCAGCACCCCGACAGGCGGCGGCTACACCTTC. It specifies CASSTPTGGGYTF. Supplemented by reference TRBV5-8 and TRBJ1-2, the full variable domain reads EAGVTQSPTHLIKTRGQQATLRCSPISGHTSVYWYQQALGLGLQFLLWYDEGEERNRGNFPPRFSGRQFPNYSSELNVNALELEDSALYLCASSTPTGGGYTFGSGTRLTVV.

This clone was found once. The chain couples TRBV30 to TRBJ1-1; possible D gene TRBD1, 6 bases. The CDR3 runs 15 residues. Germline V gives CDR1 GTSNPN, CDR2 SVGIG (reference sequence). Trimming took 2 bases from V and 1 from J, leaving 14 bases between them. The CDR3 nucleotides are TGTGCCTGGAGTCCCCAGGGGCTTCCGAACACTGAAGCTTTCTTT. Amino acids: CAWSPQGLPNTEAFF.

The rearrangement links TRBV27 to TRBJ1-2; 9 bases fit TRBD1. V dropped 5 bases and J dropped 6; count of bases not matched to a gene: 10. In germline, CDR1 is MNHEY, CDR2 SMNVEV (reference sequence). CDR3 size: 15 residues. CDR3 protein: CASSVSLGTGHGYTF. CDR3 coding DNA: TGTGCCAGCAGTGTCAGCCTCGGGACAGGGCATGGCTACACCTTC.

This CDR3 is CASSAQGAGTEAFF. The CDR3 DNA follows: TGTGCCAGCAGCGCTCAGGGGGCCGGGACTGAAGCTTTCTTT. The chain joins TRBV7-2 to TRBJ1-1, with 8 bases matching TRBD1. V was clipped by 5 bases and J by 5 bases; unmatched bases: 7. Germline-derived CDR1 and CDR2 are SGHTA and FQGNSA. CDR3 length: 14 residues. The variable domain in full, completed from reference TRBV7-2 and TRBJ1-1, reads GAGVSQSPSNKVTEKGKDVELRCDPISGHTALYWYRQSLGQGLEFLIYFQGNSAPDKSGLPSDRFSAERTGGSVSTLTIQRTQQEDSAVYLCASSAQGAGTEAFFGQGTRLTVV.